The clone carrying this T cell receptor (beta chain) turned up a few times. Its antigen is undetermined. The sample originates from a study of T cell repertoires in cytomegalovirus infection. J was trimmed by 9 bases and V by 3 bases; bases with no gene match: 15. The CDR3 is 16 amino acids. The germline gives CDR1 LNHDA, CDR2 SQIVND (reference sequence). TCRdb recomputed calls from the reads with MiXCR, one row per CDR3 protein. The data contain hundreds of thousands of distinct CDR3 sequences, 33% of them singletons. This chain connects TRBV19 to TRBJ2-5; 8 bases are shared with TRBD1. The sample was cultured PBMCs, taken from culture after CMV antigen stimulation. The TCR comes from a human donor in good health (CMV status not recorded). Some clones in this sample may be carry-over from other donors' samples. The CDR3 nucleotides are TGTGCCAGTAGTATTATGGGGACAGGCCAAGCGGCTCCCCAGTACTTC. This sequence encodes CASSIMGTGQAAPQYF.